This is a list of T cell receptor beta chains from one sample in a study of blood T cell repertoires in COVID-19. Produced via immunoSEQ multiplex PCR; TCRdb's table is partial and in-frame only. The sample lists 250,000 to 300,000 clones; nearly 90% were seen once. Sequenced: peripheral blood. These receptors all stem from a woman aged 55-70 years with COVID-19, enrolled during active disease. Both conserved end residues are part of each CDR3.

V	J	CDR3
TRBV6-2/TRBV6-3	TRBJ1-3	CASSLGNTIYF
TRBV6-5	TRBJ2-3	CASSLTGASTDTQYF
TRBV29-1	TRBJ1-2	CSAVGMGGNYGYTF
TRBV7-9	TRBJ2-7	CASSLDSRGGYEQYF
TRBV21-1	TRBJ1-5	CASSKESGRGVWAQHF
TRBV27	TRBJ1-6	CASTSTTGNNSPLHF
TRBV6-6	TRBJ1-5	CASYISGVSNQPQHF
TRBV4-3	TRBJ1-2	CASSQEWQNYGYTF
TRBV19	TRBJ2-7	CASSINGLAGAEQYF
TRBV10-3	TRBJ1-2	CAISGTTAGTNYGYTF
TRBV19	TRBJ1-2	CASTPGQGALPYGYTF
TRBV7-9	TRBJ2-5	CASSLDGFQETQYF
TRBV19	TRBJ1-5	CASSTRGGAASNQPQHF
TRBV7-8	TRBJ1-5	CASSLGSGESQHF
TRBV19	TRBJ1-1	CASSVAPSGVTEAFF
TRBV4-1	TRBJ1-2	CASSQESRGNYGYTF
TRBV4-1	TRBJ2-7	CASSQDYNPSYEQYF
TRBV27	TRBJ2-5	CASKHRADQETQYF
TRBV5-1	TRBJ1-1	CASRAQGGTEAFF
TRBV19	TRBJ1-3	CASSPGTGAGNTIYF
TRBV20-1	TRBJ2-1	CSASVPLADRNNEQFF
TRBV9	TRBJ1-2	CASSPRGLHYGYTF
TRBV7-3	TRBJ1-1	CASSAQGADTEAFF
TRBV4-3	TRBJ1-2	CASSRGQGGDYGYTF
TRBV29-1	TRBJ1-5	CSVRNRGGNQPQHF
TRBV11-2	TRBJ2-7	CASSLAGFPYEQYF